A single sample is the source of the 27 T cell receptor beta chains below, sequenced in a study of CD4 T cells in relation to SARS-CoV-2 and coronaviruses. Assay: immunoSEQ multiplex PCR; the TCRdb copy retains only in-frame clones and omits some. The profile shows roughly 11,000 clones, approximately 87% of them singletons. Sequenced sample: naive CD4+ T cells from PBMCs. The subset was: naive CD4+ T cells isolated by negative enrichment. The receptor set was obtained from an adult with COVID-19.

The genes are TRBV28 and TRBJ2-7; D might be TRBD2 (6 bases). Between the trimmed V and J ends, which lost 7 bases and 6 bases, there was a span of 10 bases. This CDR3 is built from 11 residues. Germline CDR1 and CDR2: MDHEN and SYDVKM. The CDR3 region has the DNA TGTGCCAGCACCGGGGGACCCGAGCAGTACTTC. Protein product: CASTGGPEQYF.

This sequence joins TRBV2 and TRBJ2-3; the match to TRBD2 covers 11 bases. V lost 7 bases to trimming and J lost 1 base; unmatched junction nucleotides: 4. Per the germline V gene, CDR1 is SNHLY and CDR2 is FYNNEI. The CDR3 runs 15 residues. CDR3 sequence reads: CASNVLAGGTDTQYF. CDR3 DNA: TGTGCCAGCAACGTACTAGCGGGGGGCACAGATACGCAGTATTTT.

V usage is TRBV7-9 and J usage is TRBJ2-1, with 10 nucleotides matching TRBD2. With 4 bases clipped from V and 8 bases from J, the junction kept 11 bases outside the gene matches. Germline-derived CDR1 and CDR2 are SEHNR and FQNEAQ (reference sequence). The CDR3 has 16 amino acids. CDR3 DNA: TGTGCCAGCAGCTACCGAGCGGGGGGGCTTGTCGATGAGCAGTTCTTC. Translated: CASSYRAGGLVDEQFF.

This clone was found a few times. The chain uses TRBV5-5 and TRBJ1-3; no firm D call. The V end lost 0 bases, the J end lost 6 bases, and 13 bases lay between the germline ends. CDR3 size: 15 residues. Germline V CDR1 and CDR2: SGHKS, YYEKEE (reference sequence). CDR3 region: CASSLGSGYANTIYF. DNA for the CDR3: TGTGCCAGCAGCTTGGGGTCGGGGTACGCAAACACCATATATTTT. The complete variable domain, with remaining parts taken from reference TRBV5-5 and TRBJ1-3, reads DAGVTQSPTHLIKTRGQQVTLRCSPISGHKSVSWYQQVLGQGPQFIFQYYEKEERGRGNFPDRFSARQFPNYSSELNVNALLLGDSALYLCASSLGSGYANTIYFGEGSWLTVV.

CDR3 nucleotides: TGTGCCAGCTCACCATTACCTTCGGGACAGTTCTACGAGCAGTACTTC. It translates to CASSPLPSGQFYEQYF. The chain employs TRBV18 and TRBJ2-7, with TRBD1 matching over 7 bases. The length of the CDR3 is 16 residues. V lost 2 bases, J lost 3 bases, and 10 bases stayed unmatched. Germline CDR1 KGHSH, CDR2 LQKENI.

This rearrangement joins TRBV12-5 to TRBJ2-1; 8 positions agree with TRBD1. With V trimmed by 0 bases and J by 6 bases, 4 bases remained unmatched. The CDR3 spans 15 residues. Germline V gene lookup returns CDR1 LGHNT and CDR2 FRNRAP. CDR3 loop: CASGLVQGAVNEQFF. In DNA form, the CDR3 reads TGTGCTAGTGGTTTGGTCCAGGGGGCTGTCAATGAGCAGTTCTTC.

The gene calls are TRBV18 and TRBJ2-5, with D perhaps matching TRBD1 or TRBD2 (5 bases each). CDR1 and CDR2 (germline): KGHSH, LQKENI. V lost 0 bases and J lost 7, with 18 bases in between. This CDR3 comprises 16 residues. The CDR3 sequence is CASSPPGLAQGGTQYF. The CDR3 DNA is TGTGCCAGCTCACCACCCGGTCTAGCCCAGGGCGGGACCCAGTACTTC. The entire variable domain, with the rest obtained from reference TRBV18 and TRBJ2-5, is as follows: NAGVMQNPRHLVRRRGQEARLRCSPMKGHSHVYWYRQLPEEGLKFMVYLQKENIIDESGMPKERFSAEFPKEGPSILRIQQVVRGDSAAYFCASSPPGLAQGGTQYFGPGTRLLVL.

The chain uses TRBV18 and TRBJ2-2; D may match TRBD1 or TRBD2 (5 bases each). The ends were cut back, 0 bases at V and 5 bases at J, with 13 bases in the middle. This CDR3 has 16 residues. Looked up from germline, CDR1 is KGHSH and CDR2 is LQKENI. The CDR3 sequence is CASSPPSGGVTGELFF. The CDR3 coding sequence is TGTGCCAGCTCACCACCGTCTGGGGGAGTAACCGGGGAGCTGTTTTTT.

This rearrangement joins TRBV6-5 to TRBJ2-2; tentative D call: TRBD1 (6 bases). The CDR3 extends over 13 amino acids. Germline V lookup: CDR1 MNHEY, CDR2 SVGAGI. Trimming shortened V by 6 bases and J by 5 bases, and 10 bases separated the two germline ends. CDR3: CASSRGQTGELFF. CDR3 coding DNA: TGTGCCAGCAGCCGAGGACAGACCGGGGAGCTGTTTTTT.

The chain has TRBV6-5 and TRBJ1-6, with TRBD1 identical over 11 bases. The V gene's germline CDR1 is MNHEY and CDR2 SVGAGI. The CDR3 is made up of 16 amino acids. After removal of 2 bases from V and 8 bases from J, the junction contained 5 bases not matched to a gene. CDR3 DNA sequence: TGTGCCAGCAGTTACCGGGGGACAGGGGGTTATTCACCCCTCCACTTT. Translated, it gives CASSYRGTGGYSPLHF.

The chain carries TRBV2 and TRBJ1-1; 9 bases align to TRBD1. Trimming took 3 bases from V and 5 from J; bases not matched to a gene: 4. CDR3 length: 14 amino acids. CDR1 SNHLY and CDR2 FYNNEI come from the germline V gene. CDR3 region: CASSDRTGDTEAFF. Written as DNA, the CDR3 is TGTGCCAGCAGTGACCGGACAGGGGATACTGAAGCTTTCTTT.

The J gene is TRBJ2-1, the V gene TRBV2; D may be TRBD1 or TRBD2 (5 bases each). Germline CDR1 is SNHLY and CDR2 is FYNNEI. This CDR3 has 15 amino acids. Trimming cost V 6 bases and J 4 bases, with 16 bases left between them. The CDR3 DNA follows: TGTGCCAGCAGCCTGGGTGGGGGTCCTTACAATGAGCAGTTCTTC. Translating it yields CASSLGGGPYNEQFF.

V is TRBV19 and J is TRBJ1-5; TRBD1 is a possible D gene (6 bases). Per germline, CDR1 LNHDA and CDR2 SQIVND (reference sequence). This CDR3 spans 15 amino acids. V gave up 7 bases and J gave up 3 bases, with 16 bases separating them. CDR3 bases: TGTGCCAGTATCCGGGACACCAACCCCAATCAGCCCCAGCATTTT. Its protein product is CASIRDTNPNQPQHF.

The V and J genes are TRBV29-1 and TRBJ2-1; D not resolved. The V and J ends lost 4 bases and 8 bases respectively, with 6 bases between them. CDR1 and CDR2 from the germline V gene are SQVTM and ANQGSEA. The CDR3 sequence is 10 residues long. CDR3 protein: CSVGAYEQFF. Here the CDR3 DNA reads TGCAGCGTTGGGGCATATGAGCAGTTCTTC.

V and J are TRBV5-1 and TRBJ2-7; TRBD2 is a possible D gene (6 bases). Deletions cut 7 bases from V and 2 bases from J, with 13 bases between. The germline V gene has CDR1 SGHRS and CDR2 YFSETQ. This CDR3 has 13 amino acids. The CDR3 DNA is TGCGCCAGCGGGACTTCGGAACCCTACGAGCAGTACTTC. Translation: CASGTSEPYEQYF.

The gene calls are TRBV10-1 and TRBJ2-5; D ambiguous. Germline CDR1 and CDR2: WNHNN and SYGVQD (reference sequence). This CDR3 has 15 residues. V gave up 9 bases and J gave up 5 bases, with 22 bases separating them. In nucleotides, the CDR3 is TGCGCCAGTTCCCGGGTCCCCTCTAAACCTGAGACCCAGTACTTC. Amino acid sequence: CASSRVPSKPETQYF.

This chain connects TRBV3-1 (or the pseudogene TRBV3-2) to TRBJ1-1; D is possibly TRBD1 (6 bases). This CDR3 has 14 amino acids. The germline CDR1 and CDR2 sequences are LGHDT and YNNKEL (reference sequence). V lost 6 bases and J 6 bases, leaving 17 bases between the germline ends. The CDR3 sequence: CASSPVPGEAEAFF. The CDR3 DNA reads TGTGCCAGCAGTCCGGTTCCAGGGGAGGCTGAAGCTTTCTTT.

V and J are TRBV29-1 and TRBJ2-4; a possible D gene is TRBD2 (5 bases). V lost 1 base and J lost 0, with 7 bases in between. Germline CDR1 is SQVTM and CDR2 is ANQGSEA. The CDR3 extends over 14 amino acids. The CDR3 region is CSVEVGGAKNIQYF. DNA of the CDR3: TGCAGCGTTGAAGTAGGAGGAGCCAAAAACATTCAGTACTTC.

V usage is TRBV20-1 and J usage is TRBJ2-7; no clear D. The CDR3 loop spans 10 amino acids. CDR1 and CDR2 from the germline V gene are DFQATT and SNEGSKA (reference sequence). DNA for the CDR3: TGCAGGGTTGGATGTCGGGAGCAGTACTTC. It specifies CRVGCREQYF.

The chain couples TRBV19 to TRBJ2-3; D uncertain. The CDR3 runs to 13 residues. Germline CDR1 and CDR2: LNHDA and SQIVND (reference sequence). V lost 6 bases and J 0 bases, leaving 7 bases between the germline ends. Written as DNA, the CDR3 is TGTGCCAGTAGGTTGGCCAGCACAGATACGCAGTATTTT. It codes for CASRLASTDTQYF.

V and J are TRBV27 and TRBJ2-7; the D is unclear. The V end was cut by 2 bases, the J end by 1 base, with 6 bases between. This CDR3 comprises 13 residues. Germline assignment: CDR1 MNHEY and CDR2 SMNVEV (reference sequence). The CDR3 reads CASSLVDSYEQYF. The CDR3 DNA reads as TGTGCCAGCAGTTTAGTAGATTCCTACGAGCAGTACTTC.

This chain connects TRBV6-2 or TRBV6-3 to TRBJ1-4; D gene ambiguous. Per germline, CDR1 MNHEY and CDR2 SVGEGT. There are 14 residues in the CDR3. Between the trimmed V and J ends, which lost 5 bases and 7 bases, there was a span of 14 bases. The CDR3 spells CASSKGVRPEKLFF. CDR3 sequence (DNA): TGTGCCAGCAGTAAGGGTGTTCGGCCTGAAAAACTGTTTTTT.

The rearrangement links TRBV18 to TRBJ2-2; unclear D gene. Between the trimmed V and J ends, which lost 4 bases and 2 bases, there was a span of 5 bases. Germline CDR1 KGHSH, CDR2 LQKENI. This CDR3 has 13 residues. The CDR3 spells CASSQLNTGELFF. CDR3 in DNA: TGTGCCAGCTCACAACTCAACACCGGGGAGCTGTTTTTT.

The CDR3 reads CATSILSPVSEQYF. The CDR3 DNA is TGTGCCACCAGCATATTGTCTCCGGTAAGCGAGCAGTACTTC. The chain has TRBV15 and TRBJ2-7, with D unresolved. This CDR3 comprises 14 residues. Germline V CDR1 and CDR2: LNHNV, YYDKDF (reference sequence). Trimming pared 4 bases from V and 6 bases from J, leaving 16 bases between.

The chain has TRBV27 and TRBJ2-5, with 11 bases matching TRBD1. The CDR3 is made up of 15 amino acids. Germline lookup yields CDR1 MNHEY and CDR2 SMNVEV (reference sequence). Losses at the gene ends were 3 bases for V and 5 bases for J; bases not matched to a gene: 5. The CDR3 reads CASSFLDRGRETQYF. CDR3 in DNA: TGTGCCAGCAGTTTCCTGGACAGGGGGCGTGAGACCCAGTACTTC.

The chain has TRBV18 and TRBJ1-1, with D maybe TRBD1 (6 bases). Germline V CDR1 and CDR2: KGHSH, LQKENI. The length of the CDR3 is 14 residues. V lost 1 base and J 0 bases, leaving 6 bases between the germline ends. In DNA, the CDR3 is TGTGCCAGCTCACCACAGGGGGTGAACACTGAAGCTTTCTTT. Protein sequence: CASSPQGVNTEAFF.

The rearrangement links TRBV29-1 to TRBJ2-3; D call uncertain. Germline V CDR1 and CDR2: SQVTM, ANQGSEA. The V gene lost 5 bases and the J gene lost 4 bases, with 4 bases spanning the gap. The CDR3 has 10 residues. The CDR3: CSVFPDTQYF. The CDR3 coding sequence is TGCAGCGTTTTCCCAGATACGCAGTATTTT.